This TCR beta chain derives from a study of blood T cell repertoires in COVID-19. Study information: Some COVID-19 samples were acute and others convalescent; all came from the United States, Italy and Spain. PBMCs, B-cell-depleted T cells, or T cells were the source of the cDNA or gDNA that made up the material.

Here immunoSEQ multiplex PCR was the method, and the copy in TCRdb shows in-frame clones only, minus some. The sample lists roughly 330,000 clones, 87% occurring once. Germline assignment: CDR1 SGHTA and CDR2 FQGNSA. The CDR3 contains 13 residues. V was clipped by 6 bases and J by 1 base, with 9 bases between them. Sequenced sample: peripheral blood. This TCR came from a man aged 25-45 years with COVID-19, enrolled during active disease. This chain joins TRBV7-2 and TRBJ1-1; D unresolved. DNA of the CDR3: TGTGCCAGCAGTCGCCAGTGGAACACTGAAGCTTTCTTT. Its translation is CASSRQWNTEAFF. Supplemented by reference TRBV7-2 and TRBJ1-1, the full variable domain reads GAGVSQSPSNKVTEKGKDVELRCDPISGHTALYWYRQSLGQGLEFLIYFQGNSAPDKSGLPSDRFSAERTGGSVSTLTIQRTQQEDSAVYLCASSRQWNTEAFFGQGTRLTVV.